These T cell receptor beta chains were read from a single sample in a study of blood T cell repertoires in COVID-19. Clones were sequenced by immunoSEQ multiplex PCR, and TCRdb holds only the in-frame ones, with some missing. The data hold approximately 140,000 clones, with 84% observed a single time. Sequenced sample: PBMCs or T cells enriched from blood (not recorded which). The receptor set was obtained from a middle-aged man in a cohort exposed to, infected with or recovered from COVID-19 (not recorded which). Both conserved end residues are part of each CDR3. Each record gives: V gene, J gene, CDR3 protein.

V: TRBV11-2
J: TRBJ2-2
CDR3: CASSIPGQAAGELFF

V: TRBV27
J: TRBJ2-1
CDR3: CASSFGGNEQFF

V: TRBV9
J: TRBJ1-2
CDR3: CASSPTSRGYGYTF

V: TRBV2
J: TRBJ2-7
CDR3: CASSPDSSEQYF

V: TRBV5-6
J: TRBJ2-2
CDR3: CASSSRGQSTGELFF

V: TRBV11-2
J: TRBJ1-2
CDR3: CASSLEDSYGYTF

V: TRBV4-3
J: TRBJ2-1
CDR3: CASSQDALQGSSYNEQFF

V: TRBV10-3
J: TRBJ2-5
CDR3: CAISDPGMYWTQYF

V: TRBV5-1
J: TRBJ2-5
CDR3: CASRDWEGRETQYF

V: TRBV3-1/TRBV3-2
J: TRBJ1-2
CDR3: CASSQGRVGYTF

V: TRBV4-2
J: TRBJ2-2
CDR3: CASSQGSETGRTGELFF

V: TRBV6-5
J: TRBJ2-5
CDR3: CASRSGTETQYF

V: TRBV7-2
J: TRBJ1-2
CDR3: CASRDRGRDGYTF

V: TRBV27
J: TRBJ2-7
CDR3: CASSLRGRGYEQYF

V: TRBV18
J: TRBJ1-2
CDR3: CASSPYRGTYGYTF

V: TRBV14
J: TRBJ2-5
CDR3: CASSQESGSIQETQYF

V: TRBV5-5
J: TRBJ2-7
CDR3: CASSSSGGGSYEQYF

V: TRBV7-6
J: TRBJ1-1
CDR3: CASTLTANTEAFF

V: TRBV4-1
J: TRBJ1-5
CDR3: CASSQMESTGINQPQHF

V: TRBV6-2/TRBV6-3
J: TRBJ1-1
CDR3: CASGFRGTAFF

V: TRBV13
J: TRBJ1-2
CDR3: CASSLEGTGAGGYTF

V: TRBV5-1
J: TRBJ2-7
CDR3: CASSEVPYEQYF

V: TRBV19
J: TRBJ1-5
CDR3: CASSRAGLDQPQHF

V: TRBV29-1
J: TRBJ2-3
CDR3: CSARGTGGADTQYF